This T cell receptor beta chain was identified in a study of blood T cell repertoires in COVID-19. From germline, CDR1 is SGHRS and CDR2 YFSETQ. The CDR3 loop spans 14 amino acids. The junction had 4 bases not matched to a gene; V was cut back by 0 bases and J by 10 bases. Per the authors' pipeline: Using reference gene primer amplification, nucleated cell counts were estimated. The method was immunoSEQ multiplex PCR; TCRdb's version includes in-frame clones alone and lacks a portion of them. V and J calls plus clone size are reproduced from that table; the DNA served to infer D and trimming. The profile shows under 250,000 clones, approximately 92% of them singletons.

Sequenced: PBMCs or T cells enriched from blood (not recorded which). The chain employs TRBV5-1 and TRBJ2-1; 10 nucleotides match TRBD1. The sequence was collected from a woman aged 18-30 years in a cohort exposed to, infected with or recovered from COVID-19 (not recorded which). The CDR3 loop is CASSLETGGVEQFF. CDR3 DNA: TGCGCCAGCAGCTTGGAGACAGGGGGCGTCGAGCAGTTCTTC.